Following are 14 T cell receptor beta chains from one sample sequenced in a study of CD8 T cells in Susac syndrome. An input of about 0.45 to 1 ug of RNA was subjected to reverse transcription using random hexamers. From the immunoSEQ multiplex PCR reads, TCRdb called clonotypes with MiXCR, one entry per CDR3 protein. Counted here are around 140,000 distinct CDR3 sequences, 75% to 90% occurring once; the ten biggest clones make up 0.51%. Input material: CD8+ T cells from PBMCs. The receptors were gathered from a human donor with multiple sclerosis.

The CDR3 is CAWSVLWGRYNSPLHF. The CDR3 DNA reads as TGTGCCTGGAGTGTACTATGGGGACGATATAATTCACCCCTCCACTTT. V usage is TRBV30 and J usage is TRBJ1-6; weak D call: TRBD1 (5 bases). The ends were cut back, 0 bases at V and 4 bases at J, with 13 bases in the middle. The germline V gene has CDR1 GTSNPN and CDR2 SVGIG (reference sequence). The CDR3 has 16 amino acids.

Concerning this clonotype itself: Because the CDR3 is missing its conserved closing phenylalanine or tryptophan, this is likely a read error. The chain has TRBV4-1 and TRBJ2-5; TRBD2 matches at 9 bases. Germline loops: CDR1 MGHRA, CDR2 YSYEKL. J gave up 5 bases and V 2 bases, and 6 bases lay outside the gene matches. This CDR3 has 15 residues. CDR3 nucleotides: TGCGCCAGCAGCCAACAAGCGGGGGGCCTCGAGACCCAGTACCTC. As protein: CASSQQAGGLETQYL.

This clonotype was observed a few times. V is TRBV27 and J is TRBJ2-7; TRBD1 matches at 7 bases. Germline values: CDR1 MNHEY, CDR2 SMNVEV (reference sequence). The CDR3 length is 14 residues. V trimming: 5 bases; J trimming: 5 bases; junction bases outside the gene matches: 9. This chain's CDR3 is CASSPLTGINEQYF. The CDR3 nucleotides read TGTGCCAGCAGTCCCCTGACAGGGATCAACGAGCAGTACTTC.

The chain has TRBV4-1 and TRBJ1-2; D remains unclear. CDR1 is MGHRA, CDR2 YSYEKL, per germline. CDR3 length: 13 amino acids. V lost 1 base and J 5 bases, leaving 8 bases between the germline ends. CDR3 in amino acids: CASSQGPEYGYTF. CDR3 sequence (DNA): TGCGCCAGCAGCCAAGGTCCGGAGTATGGCTACACCTTC.

The chain uses TRBV6-5 and TRBJ2-1; D unclear. Trimming stripped 6 bases from V and 6 bases from J, with 12 bases between. Germline CDR1 MNHEY, CDR2 SVGAGI. The length of the CDR3 is 13 residues. For the CDR3, the DNA is TGTGCCAGCAGCCAAAGGCCTTCCAATGAGCAGTTCTTC. This codes for CASSQRPSNEQFF.

The genes are TRBV3-1 and TRBJ2-7; 10 bases match TRBD1. This CDR3 comprises 14 residues. The germline CDR1 and CDR2 sequences are LGHDT and YNNKEL (reference sequence). The J segment lost 6 bases and the V segment lost 4 bases, leaving 6 bases of the junction unmatched. CDR3 DNA sequence: TGTGCCAGCAGCCCCGGGACAGGGGCCGGCGAGCAGTACGTC. It specifies CASSPGTGAGEQYV.

The chain is built from TRBV6-5 and TRBJ2-2; no reliable D call. This CDR3 region has 15 residues. CDR1 is MNHEY, CDR2 SVGAGI, per germline. V was trimmed by 0 bases and J by 4 bases, leaving 9 bases between them. The CDR3 DNA reads as TGTGCCAGCAGTTACTCCCTCGGATCCACCGGGGAGCTGTTTTTT. Its translation: CASSYSLGSTGELFF.

The chain recombines TRBV4-3 with TRBJ2-2; D gene uncertain. The CDR3 consists of 14 residues. Trimming cost V 0 bases and J 3 bases, with 5 bases left between them. The germline CDR1 and CDR2 sequences are LGHNA and YSLEER. CDR3 bases: TGCGCCAGCAGCCAAGATGAGGACACCGGGGAGCTGTTTTTT. It is translated as CASSQDEDTGELFF.

The chain recombines TRBV27 with TRBJ1-4; TRBD1 agrees at 7 bases. This CDR3 is built from 15 residues. V trimming: 5 bases; J trimming: 6 bases; junction bases outside the gene matches: 9. Per the germline V gene, CDR1 is MNHEY and CDR2 is SMNVEV (reference sequence). CDR3 sequence: CASSLVTGQYEKLFF. DNA of the CDR3: TGTGCCAGCAGTCTCGTGACAGGGCAGTATGAAAAACTGTTTTTT.

This clonotype was found a few times. This sequence joins TRBV6-1 and TRBJ2-5; D gene uncertain. Germline CDR1 and CDR2: MNHNS and SASEGT. The CDR3 extends over 14 amino acids. With 0 bases removed from V and 5 bases from J, the gap between germline ends came to 10 bases. The CDR3 bases are TGTGCCAGCAGTGAAGCAAGGCTACTGGAGACCCAGTACTTC. This translates into CASSEARLLETQYF.

V gene TRBV4-3 combines with J gene TRBJ1-5; 9 bases agree with TRBD1. CDR3 length equals 14 residues. V dropped 1 base and J dropped 5; count of bases not matched to a gene: 0. Germline loops: CDR1 LGHNA, CDR2 YSLEER. The CDR3 nucleotides read TGCGCCAGCAGCCAAGGGACAGGGGATCAGCCCCAGCATTTT. Translating it yields CASSQGTGDQPQHF.

The chain has TRBV5-6 and TRBJ1-2; D not certain. Trimming shortened V by 0 bases and J by 4 bases, and 7 bases separated the two germline ends. The CDR3 loop spans 13 amino acids. The germline V gene has CDR1 SGHDT and CDR2 YYEEEE. CDR3 loop: CASSLESSYGYTF. The CDR3 DNA reads as TGTGCCAGCAGCTTGGAGTCTAGCTATGGCTACACCTTC.

The V call is TRBV7-9, the J call TRBJ1-4; no clear D gene. The germline gives CDR1 SEHNR, CDR2 FQNEAQ (reference sequence). V gave up 4 bases and J gave up 7 bases, with 13 bases separating them. CDR3 length: 14 residues. CDR3 nucleotides: TGTGCCAGCAGCTCGCCCGGTTGGAGTGAAAAACTGTTTTTT. This gives the protein CASSSPGWSEKLFF.

This clonotype has only one observation. V and J are TRBV28 and TRBJ2-1; 11 nucleotides agree with TRBD2. The CDR3 spans 16 residues. In germline, CDR1 is MDHEN, CDR2 SYDVKM. The V gene end was trimmed by 2 bases and the J gene end by 7 bases; junction bases not matched to a gene: 7. The CDR3 DNA sequence: TGTGCCAGCAGTTTACCCCTAGCGGGGGGTTATAATGAGCAGTTCTTC. It is translated as CASSLPLAGGYNEQFF.